This T cell receptor (beta chain) was sequenced during a study of blood T cell repertoires in COVID-19. At the level of the study: The United States, Italy and Spain provided the acute and convalescent COVID-19 samples. T cells, B-cell-depleted T cells, or PBMCs supplied cDNA or gDNA.

Per the germline V gene, CDR1 is SGHTA and CDR2 is FQGNSA. The CDR3 covers 17 residues. Trimming left V 5 bases short and J 3 bases short, with 20 bases between. In the authors' workflow: Using reference gene primer amplification, nucleated cell counts were estimated. Repertoires were generated with immunoSEQ multiplex PCR, while TCRdb's copy carries only in-frame clones and drops some. The V and J calls and clone size come from that table; D and trimming were worked out from the DNA. The sample has 130,000 or so clones; about 80% are singletons. This clone was counted once. The TCR originated in a human donor in a cohort sampled during active COVID-19. The V and J genes are TRBV7-2 and TRBJ1-3, with a possible D match to TRBD1 (6 bases). Sequencing input: peripheral blood. The CDR3 DNA reads TGTGCCAGCAGCCCCCTGGTGGCGGGGGCGCTTGGAAACACCATATATTTT. Translated, it gives CASSPLVAGALGNTIYF. Using reference TRBV7-2 and TRBJ1-3 for the parts outside the CDR3, the full variable domain is GAGVSQSPSNKVTEKGKDVELRCDPISGHTALYWYRQSLGQGLEFLIYFQGNSAPDKSGLPSDRFSAERTGGSVSTLTIQRTQQEDSAVYLCASSPLVAGALGNTIYFGEGSWLTVV.